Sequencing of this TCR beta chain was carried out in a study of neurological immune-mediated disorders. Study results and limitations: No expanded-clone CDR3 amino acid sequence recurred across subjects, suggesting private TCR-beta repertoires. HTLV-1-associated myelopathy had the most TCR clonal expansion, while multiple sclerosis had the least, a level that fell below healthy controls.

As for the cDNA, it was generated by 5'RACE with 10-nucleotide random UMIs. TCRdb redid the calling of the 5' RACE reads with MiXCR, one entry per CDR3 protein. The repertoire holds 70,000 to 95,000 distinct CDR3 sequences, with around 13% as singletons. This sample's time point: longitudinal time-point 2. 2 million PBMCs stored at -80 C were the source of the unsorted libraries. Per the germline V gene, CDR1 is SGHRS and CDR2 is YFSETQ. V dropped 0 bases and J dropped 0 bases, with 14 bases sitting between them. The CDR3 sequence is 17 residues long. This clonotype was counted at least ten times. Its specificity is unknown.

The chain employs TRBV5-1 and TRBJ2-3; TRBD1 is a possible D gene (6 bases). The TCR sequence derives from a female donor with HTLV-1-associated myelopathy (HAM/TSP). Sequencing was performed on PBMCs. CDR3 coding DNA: TGCGCCAGCAGCTTGGCCGGGACAACTTCTAGCACAGATACGCAGTATTTT. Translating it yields CASSLAGTTSSTDTQYF.